The 2 T cell receptor beta chains below all came from one sample that was sequenced in a study of beta chain features in type 1 diabetes (dated by TCRdb to the late 2010s). The method was the immunoSEQ multiplex PCR assay. The High Capacity cDNA Reverse Transcription Kit was used to reverse transcribe all of the isolated RNA, meaning that expressed TCRB transcripts were what got sequenced. TCRdb took this table from immuneACCESS and kept in-frame rearrangements with V and J called. Such tables lack part of the clones; where checked against another copy, unresolved V genes explain under half of the gap, and the rest is unexplained. The sample records 150,000 to 200,000 clones, 9% to 10% of which are singletons. Of the sample, 2% to 3% is held by the ten largest clones. Sample: central memory CD4+ T cells from blood. Receptors originate from a young woman in good health.

This clone showed up many times. The gene calls are TRBV18 and TRBJ2-7, with D maybe TRBD1 (5 bases). The germline gives CDR1 KGHSH, CDR2 LQKENI. V gave up 6 bases and J gave up 2 bases, with 14 bases separating them. CDR3 length: 14 residues. As DNA, the CDR3 is TGTGCCAGCTCGCTTGGGGCGCAGACCTACGAGCAGTACTTC. Translation gives CASSLGAQTYEQYF.

This sequence joins TRBV19 and TRBJ2-7; D might be TRBD2 (5 bases). This CDR3 has 14 residues. Germline CDR1 reads LNHDA; CDR2 reads SQIVND (reference sequence). V lost 5 bases and J 0 bases, leaving 11 bases between the germline ends. CDR3: CASSFTRDSYEQYF. CDR3 sequence (DNA): TGTGCCAGTAGTTTTACTCGGGACTCCTACGAGCAGTACTTC.